These 17 T cell receptor beta chains share one sample of origin, sequenced in a study of cytomegalovirus exposure and HLA in healthy donors. Primers: 60 Vbeta forward and 13 Jbeta reverse. The method was immunoSEQ multiplex PCR; TCRdb's version includes in-frame clones alone and lacks a portion of them. The table includes over 130,000 clones, roughly 90% detected once. Sequenced material: PBMCs. The origin of the receptors is a woman between 35 and 50 years old in good health and CMV-seronegative.

V is TRBV9 and J is TRBJ2-5; a possible D gene is TRBD1 (6 bases). V lost 6 bases to trimming and J lost 2 bases, with 8 bases between them. This CDR3 has 12 residues. Per germline, CDR1 SGDLS and CDR2 YYNGEE. The CDR3 DNA follows: TGTGCCAGCAACCAGGGGCAAGAGACCCAGTACTTC. As protein: CASNQGQETQYF.

The chain is built from TRBV30 and TRBJ2-5; D might be TRBD2 (6 bases). Germline CDR1 GTSNPN, CDR2 SVGIG (reference sequence). This CDR3 is 15 amino acids long. The V and J ends lost 0 bases and 3 bases respectively, with 14 bases between them. CDR3 nucleotide sequence: TGTGCCTGGAGTGTACTAGGTAGCGGAGAAGAGACCCAGTACTTC. Its protein is CAWSVLGSGEETQYF.

This chain connects TRBV5-4 to TRBJ2-7, with a tentative D call TRBD2 (5 bases). V shed 4 bases and J shed 0 bases, with 14 bases lying between them. Per the germline V gene, CDR1 is SGHNT and CDR2 is YYREEE (reference sequence). CDR3 length: 15 residues. The CDR3 nucleotides read TGTGCCAGCAGCAGATCGACCGGGATCTCCTACGAGCAGTACTTC. It is translated as CASSRSTGISYEQYF.

Turning to this clone: The junction departs from the called germline gene at one end, perhaps through a read error. The chain couples TRBV7-9 to TRBJ2-2; 10 bases are shared with TRBD2. CDR1 is SEHNR and CDR2 is FQNEAQ in the germline V gene (reference sequence). The CDR3 sequence is 15 residues long. The CDR3 DNA is TGTTCCAGCAGCTTATTTGAACTAGCGGGACGGGAGCTGTTTTTT. This sequence encodes CSSSLFELAGRELFF.

This sequence joins TRBV6-1 and TRBJ2-1; D ambiguous. CDR3 length: 17 residues. V lost 2 bases to trimming and J lost 2 bases, with 16 bases between them. Per the germline V gene, CDR1 is MNHNS and CDR2 is SASEGT. The CDR3 here is CASSERLPDLAYNEQFF. The CDR3 region has the DNA TGTGCCAGCAGTGAACGTCTGCCAGATCTTGCCTACAATGAGCAGTTCTTC.

This chain connects TRBV7-7 to TRBJ2-2; D unclear. The CDR3 runs 14 residues. The germline V gene has CDR1 SSHAT and CDR2 FNYEAQ (reference sequence). With 1 base removed from V and 3 bases from J, the gap between germline ends came to 6 bases. The CDR3 loop reads CASSLEQYTGELFF. The CDR3 DNA is TGTGCCAGCAGCTTAGAACAATACACCGGGGAGCTGTTTTTT. The variable domain in full, completed from reference TRBV7-7 and TRBJ2-2, reads GAGVSQSPRYKVTKRGQDVTLRCDPISSHATLYWYQQALGQGPEFLTYFNYEAQPDKSGLPSDRFSAERPEGSISTLTIQRTEQRDSAMYRCASSLEQYTGELFFGEGSRLTVL.

Details on this clone: The junction and the germline gene differ at one end; a read error may be behind it. For the CDR3, the DNA is TGTTCCAGCAGCAGGGAGATTCAGAACTATGGCTACACCTTC. Amino acid sequence: CSSSREIQNYGYTF. This chain joins TRBV7-9 and TRBJ1-2, with D perhaps TRBD1 (5 bases). The CDR3 consists of 14 residues. The V gene's germline CDR1 is SEHNR and CDR2 FQNEAQ (reference sequence).

In its sample, this clone was seen once. V gene TRBV2 combines with J gene TRBJ2-2; 11 bases agree with TRBD1. This CDR3 is 15 amino acids long. Germline-derived CDR1 and CDR2 are SNHLY and FYNNEI. The trim removed 6 bases at V and 5 bases at J, leaving 5 bases unmatched. In nucleotides, the CDR3 is TGTGCCAGCAGGGGGACAGGGGGGAGGACCGGGGAGCTGTTTTTT. It specifies CASRGTGGRTGELFF.

The chain links TRBV30 to TRBJ1-2, with 7 bases aligning to TRBD1. The CDR3 runs 13 residues. J lost 8 bases, V lost 1 base, and 7 bases had no gene match. The germline gives CDR1 GTSNPN, CDR2 SVGIG (reference sequence). This CDR3 reads CAWSGRGERGYTF. CDR3 coding DNA: TGTGCCTGGAGTGGCAGGGGGGAAAGGGGCTACACCTTC.

This chain connects TRBV6-5 to TRBJ2-7, with 9 bases fitting TRBD2. The CDR3 sequence is 16 residues long. The germline gives CDR1 MNHEY, CDR2 SVGAGI. The V and J ends lost 2 bases and 6 bases, in that order; junction bases with no gene match: 11. The DNA of the CDR3 is TGTGCCAGCAGTTACACGGCGGGAGGGAGGTCGGCCGAGCAGTACTTC. It is translated as CASSYTAGGRSAEQYF.

J is TRBJ2-1 and V is TRBV2; maybe TRBD2 (6 bases). The ends were cut back, 1 base at V and 12 bases at J, with 10 bases in the middle. The length of the CDR3 is 12 residues. Germline V gene data show CDR1 as SNHLY and CDR2 as FYNNEI. CDR3 sequence: CASSEELAVQFF. In DNA, the CDR3 is TGTGCCAGCAGTGAAGAACTAGCCGTGCAGTTCTTC.

The chain employs TRBV19 and TRBJ1-2; possible D gene TRBD1, 5 bases. V lost 9 bases, J lost 2 bases, and 16 bases lay in between. The CDR3 is made up of 14 amino acids. The V gene's germline CDR1 is LNHDA and CDR2 SQIVND (reference sequence). This chain's CDR3 is CASSSGVLNYGYTF. CDR3 bases: TGTGCCAGCTCGTCGGGGGTGTTGAACTATGGCTACACCTTC.

In its sample, this clone was seen once. An end of the junction differs from the germline gene, which may be a read error. CDR3 nucleotides: TGTTCCAGCAGCTTACTCCTACAGGGTTACGAGCAGTACTTC. Encoded protein: CSSSLLLQGYEQYF. V usage is TRBV7-9 and J usage is TRBJ2-7; D might be TRBD1 (6 bases). The CDR3 spans 14 residues. Germline-derived CDR1 and CDR2 are SEHNR and FQNEAQ (reference sequence).

The J gene is TRBJ2-2, the V gene TRBV11-2; 11 bases line up with TRBD2. This CDR3 comprises 19 residues. Trimming cost V 2 bases and J 5 bases; bases outside gene matches: 13. The germline gives CDR1 SGHAT, CDR2 FQNNGV. The CDR3: CASSLWFRRGLAETGELFF. The CDR3 bases are TGTGCCAGCAGCTTATGGTTCCGGCGGGGACTAGCGGAAACCGGGGAGCTGTTTTTT.

V gene TRBV4-1 combines with J gene TRBJ2-3; D is possibly TRBD1 (6 bases). Per germline, CDR1 MGHRA and CDR2 YSYEKL. The CDR3 consists of 15 residues. V gave up 4 bases and J gave up 2 bases, with 13 bases separating them. CDR3 sequence: CASSRIGGFTDTQYF. In DNA form, the CDR3 reads TGCGCCAGCAGCCGAATAGGGGGATTCACAGATACGCAGTATTTT.

This chain uses TRBV7-8 with TRBJ1-5; no reliable D call. With 3 bases removed from V and 5 bases from J, the gap between germline ends came to 5 bases. Germline CDR1 and CDR2: SGHVS and FQNEAQ. The CDR3 sequence is 12 residues long. The CDR3 DNA follows: TGTGCCAGCAGCTTCTCGGATCAGCCCCAGCATTTT. Amino acids: CASSFSDQPQHF.

The rearrangement links TRBV6-5 to TRBJ2-7; 11 bases fit TRBD2. Germline trimming cut 7 bases from V and 5 bases from J; bases unmatched to any gene: 7. The CDR3 spans 14 residues. The germline V gene has CDR1 MNHEY and CDR2 SVGAGI. CDR3 nucleotide sequence: TGTGCCAGCAAGAGACTAGCGGGAATGCACGAGCAGTACTTC. Its translation is CASKRLAGMHEQYF.